This TCR beta chain appears in the sequencing data of a study of CD8+CD57+ T cells in acquired aplastic anemia. Patients sequenced had flow cytometry evidence of CD8+CD57+ cell expansion. As a group, the patients uniformly had severe acquired aplastic anemia. It was genomic DNA that served as the template for profiling TCR beta VDJ and CDR3. Via MiXCR, TCRdb re-called the reads, giving one row per CDR3 protein. The repertoire holds roughly 150,000 distinct CDR3 sequences, around 48% seen once, with about 2.8% in the top ten. The CDR3 has 13 residues. The germline gives CDR1 SSHAT, CDR2 FNYEAQ (reference sequence). As to this clonotype: What it binds is unknown. The junction departs from germline at one end; a sequencing error may be responsible.

The study, taken as a whole, reports: The same twenty-nine CD8+ CDR3 sequences occurred in patients and in controls.

This chain uses TRBV7-7 with TRBJ2-2; the D is unclear. The sequence came from a human donor with aplastic anemia. Sample: sorted CD4+, CD8+, or CD8+CD57+ T cells (not recorded which) from PBMCs. This CDR3 reads CASSFQYTRELFF. CDR3 DNA: TGTGCTAGCAGCTTCCAGTACACCAGGGAGCTGTTTTTT.